The TCR beta chain under discussion was sequenced for a study of T-cell reconstitution after alpha-beta-depleted transplantation in children. Researchers prepared the TCRbeta library using unique molecular identifiers, the study reports. TCRdb used MiXCR to reprocess the PCR reads, holding one entry per CDR3 protein. This sample yields some 260,000 distinct CDR3 sequences, of which 24% are seen a single time; 4.8% belongs to the top ten. In this sample, this clonotype turned up a few times. This CDR3 has 15 residues. V shed 2 bases and J shed 0 bases, with 8 bases lying between them. CDR1 and CDR2 (germline): MNHNS, SASEGT.

The clonotype comes from a female patient under 10 years old who had a stem cell transplant for congenital amegakaryocytic thrombocytopenia, so the T cells may come from the graft donor. The specimen comprised PBMCs, mostly from graft donor cells, sampled 360 days after TCRalphabeta/CD19-depleted stem cell transplant. This chain links TRBV6-1 with TRBJ2-1; D gene uncertain. CDR3 coding DNA: TGTGCCAGCAGTGAACTTGTTACCTCCTACAATGAGCAGTTCTTC. Encoded protein: CASSELVTSYNEQFF.